This note documents a single T cell receptor beta chain sequence. Its antigen is as yet unknown. Brentuximab vedotin exposure varied among the patients, all of whom had relapsed after autologous stem cell transplantation. The data are from a study of PD-1 blockade in classical Hodgkin lymphoma. Study-wide background: Intravenous delivery of nivolumab at 3 mg/kg to patients occurred every 2 weeks.

The trim removed 5 bases at V and 0 bases at J, leaving 7 bases unmatched. There are 15 residues in the CDR3. The germline V gene encodes CDR1 SGHAT and CDR2 FQNNGV. Study-wide results and caveats: Individuals initiating nivolumab under 1 year after ASCT were excluded. Relapsed/refractory patients reportedly had the lowest baseline TCR diversity, below newly diagnosed patients, who were below healthy donors. Why the repertoires differ is still unclear, perhaps disease activity or prior therapy.

Measured with immunoSEQ multiplex PCR; TCRdb has only the in-frame clones, and not every one. The table records 72,000 or so clones, approximately 94% of them present only once. Source: peripheral blood mononuclear cells (PBMCs), taken at baseline. The genes are TRBV11-2 and TRBJ2-7, with TRBD1 matching over 7 bases. The clonotype comes from a human donor with classical Hodgkin lymphoma. The CDR3 region is CASSHLQGLSYEQYF. The CDR3 DNA follows: TGTGCCAGCAGCCATTTACAGGGGCTCTCCTACGAGCAGTACTTC.